The 14 T cell receptor beta chains listed next were all sequenced from one sample in a study of T cell clonality in common variable immunodeficiency. Libraries were prepared by immunoSEQ multiplex PCR; TCRdb keeps only in-frame clonotypes and omits some of them. Altogether about 66,000 clones were found in the sample, and no singletons occur. The sample comprised peripheral blood mononuclear cells. These receptors all stem from a person aged 18 to 75 in good health.

A remark on this clone: Its ends do not fully match the called genes, so a read error is possible. Read coverage stops 3 residues before the CDR3 terminus; the germline J gene supplies the remainder. The J gene is TRBJ2-2, the V gene TRBV2; 11 nucleotides agree with TRBD2. CDR3 size: 15 residues. From germline, CDR1 is SNHLY and CDR2 FYNNEI. The DNA read from the CDR3 is TGTGCCAGCAGTCGACTAGCGGGGAATGTCGGGAAG. Its translation is CASSRLAGNVGK. The CDR3 in its entirety is CASSRLAGNVGKLFF.

This clone appeared many times. From the germline J gene comes the end of the CDR3, since the read stops 3 residues before it. V is TRBV5-1 and J is TRBJ1-6; the D gene is possibly TRBD1 (6 bases). This CDR3 has 15 amino acids. With 0 bases removed from V and 4 bases from J, the gap between germline ends came to 8 bases. Germline-derived CDR1 and CDR2 are SGHRS and YFSETQ. CDR3 loop: CASSLGTDYNSPLHF. The covered CDR3 bases are TGCGCCAGCAGCTTGGGGACAGATTATAATTCACCC.

This clone was found many times. The CDR3 end falls 3 residues outside the read, so it is completed with the germline J gene. The V call is TRBV30, the J call TRBJ1-2; the D is unclear. The CDR3 is 11 residues long. The germline CDR1 and CDR2 sequences are GTSNPN and SVGIG (reference sequence). V was clipped by 4 bases and J by 2 bases, with 5 bases between them. CDR3 loop: CAWTRNYGYTF. The part of the CDR3 DNA that was read is TGTGCCTGGACCAGGAACTATGGC.

There are many counts of this clone. The sequenced fragment ends 3 residues before the CDR3 boundary, so the rest is inferred from the germline J gene. This chain connects TRBV12-3 or TRBV12-4 to TRBJ1-1, with D perhaps TRBD1 (6 bases). Trimming took off 3 bases at V and 7 bases at J, with 15 bases between the two ends. There are 14 residues in the CDR3. CDR3 loop: CASSLRGGGGEAFF. The part of the CDR3 DNA that was read is TGTGCCAGCAGTTTGAGGGGAGGGGGGGGTGAA.

This clone was observed many times. Read coverage stops 3 residues before the CDR3 terminus; the germline J gene supplies the remainder. This chain links TRBV13 with TRBJ2-7; 7 nucleotides match TRBD1. The V gene's germline CDR1 is PRHDT and CDR2 FYEKMQ (reference sequence). V lost 5 bases and J lost 3; bases outside the gene matches: 7. The CDR3 consists of 14 residues. CDR3 DNA (partial): TGTGCCAGCAGCCTAACAGGGGAGATCTACGAG. Translation gives CASSLTGEIYE. The full CDR3 sequence reads CASSLTGEIYEQYF.

This clone occurred a few times. Read data end 3 residues before the CDR3 end; the end is taken from the germline J gene. The V gene is TRBV20-1, the J gene TRBJ2-7, with a weak D call TRBD1 (6 bases). CDR1 DFQATT and CDR2 SNEGSKA come from the germline V gene (reference sequence). This CDR3 has 11 residues. Deletions cut 5 bases from V and 5 bases from J, with 10 bases between. The CDR3 sequence: CSASTGNEQYF. The sequenced part of the CDR3 DNA is TGCAGTGCTTCTACAGGGAACGAG.

This clone has ten or more counts. The read is 3 residues too short to cover the CDR3 end, so that end is filled in from the germline J gene. The chain recombines TRBV10-3 with TRBJ1-6, with D tentatively TRBD1 (6 bases). Trimming cost V 0 bases and J 7 bases, with 19 bases left between them. The germline gives CDR1 ENHRY, CDR2 SYGVKD. The CDR3 consists of 18 residues. The CDR3 sequence: CAISESAAGTGNNSPLHF. The sequenced CDR3 bases are TGTGCCATCAGTGAGTCGGCCGCGGGAACAGGGAACAATTCACCC.

This clone was recorded at least ten times. The covered CDR3 bases are TGTGCCAGTCACAGGGGGAGAGGGTACTCCTACAATGAG. Translation gives CASHRGRGYSYNE. The CDR3 in its entirety is CASHRGRGYSYNEQFF. The chain is built from TRBV19 and TRBJ2-1; 8 positions match TRBD1. Sequencing ends 3 residues short of the CDR3 end; the germline J gene provides the rest. Trimming removed 8 bases from V and 0 bases from J; junction bases left unmatched: 9. CDR1 and CDR2 (germline): LNHDA, SQIVND (reference sequence). The CDR3 contains 16 residues.

In the case of this clone: Sequencing ends 3 residues short of the CDR3 end; the germline J gene provides the rest. V gene TRBV11-3 combines with J gene TRBJ2-1, with 7 bases identical to TRBD1. Germline CDR1 reads SGHNT; CDR2 reads YENEEA. The CDR3 consists of 15 residues. The V and J ends lost 6 bases and 8 bases, in that order; junction bases with no gene match: 13. Partial CDR3 DNA: TGTGCCAGCAGTTTGCCCGGTACAGGGGCCGATGAG. Translation gives CASSLPGTGADE. The complete CDR3 sequence is CASSLPGTGADEQFF.

Comment on this clone: The read gets to within 3 residues of the CDR3 end, and the germline J gene fills in the rest. This rearrangement joins TRBV11-1 to TRBJ2-2; 7 bases line up with TRBD1. Per germline, CDR1 SGHAT and CDR2 FQDESV (reference sequence). The V gene end was trimmed by 5 bases and the J gene end by 6 bases; junction bases not matched to a gene: 9. This CDR3 has 15 residues. CDR3 amino acids: CASSRNTGESGELFF. The CDR3 DNA, read in part, is TGTGCCAGCAGCAGAAATACAGGGGAGTCCGGGGAG. Supplemented by reference TRBV11-1 and TRBJ2-2, the full variable domain reads EAEVAQSPRYKITEKSQAVAFWCDPISGHATLYWYRQILGQGPELLVQFQDESVVDDSQLPKDRFSAERLKGVDSTLKIQPAELGDSAMYLCASSRNTGESGELFFGEGSRLTVL.

This clone was detected many times. The missing CDR3 end, 3 residues past where the read stops, is filled in from the germline J gene. The V call is TRBV5-1, the J call TRBJ2-1; unclear D gene. Germline V gene lookup returns CDR1 SGHRS and CDR2 YFSETQ. The CDR3 runs 14 residues. V was cut by 0 bases and J by 8 bases, with 12 bases left in between. The chain's CDR3 is CASSLGDSRDEQFF. The DNA read from the CDR3 is TGCGCCAGCAGCTTGGGCGACTCCCGGGATGAG. Together with reference TRBV5-1 and TRBJ2-1, the CDR3 gives the full variable domain: KAGVTQTPRYLIKTRGQQVTLSCSPISGHRSVSWYQQTPGQGLQFLFEYFSETQRNKGNFPGRFSGRQFSNSRSEMNVSTLELGDSALYLCASSLGDSRDEQFFGPGTRLTVL.

This clone was detected many times. The read is 3 residues too short to cover the CDR3 end, so that end is filled in from the germline J gene. V is TRBV7-2 and J is TRBJ2-1; 7 nucleotides line up with TRBD2. CDR3 length: 13 residues. Germline CDR1 reads SGHTA; CDR2 reads FQGNSA. V shed 4 bases and J 4 bases; nucleotides not matched to a gene: 1. The CDR3 DNA, read in part, is TGTGCCAGCAGCTGGGACTATTACAATGAG. Translated, it gives CASSWDYYNE. Given in full, the CDR3 is CASSWDYYNEQFF. Full variable domain (outside the CDR3, taken from reference TRBV7-2 and TRBJ2-1): GAGVSQSPSNKVTEKGKDVELRCDPISGHTALYWYRQSLGQGLEFLIYFQGNSAPDKSGLPSDRFSAERTGGSVSTLTIQRTQQEDSAVYLCASSWDYYNEQFFGPGTRLTVL.

This clone was counted many times. Sequencing ends 3 residues short of the CDR3 end; the germline J gene provides the rest. The rearrangement joins TRBV20-1 to TRBJ1-5; 7 nucleotides agree with TRBD1. Germline V gives CDR1 DFQATT, CDR2 SNEGSKA (reference sequence). The CDR3 is 14 residues long. Trimming took 4 bases from V and 1 from J; bases not matched to a gene: 4. The CDR3 DNA, read in part, is TGCAGTGCTACGACAGGGATGAGCAATCAGCCC. It codes for CSATTGMSNQP. The whole CDR3 protein is CSATTGMSNQPQHF.

The sequenced CDR3 bases are TGTGCCAGCAGCCACTACGAG. This translates into CASSHYE. The entire CDR3 protein is CASSHYEQYF. The chain couples TRBV25-1 to TRBJ2-7; no definite D call. The read gets to within 3 residues of the CDR3 end, and the germline J gene fills in the rest. CDR3 size: 10 residues. Germline values: CDR1 MGHDK, CDR2 SYGVNS. V was trimmed by 6 bases and J by 3 bases, leaving 3 bases between them.